The T cell receptor (beta chain) described here comes from a study of blood T cell repertoires in COVID-19 (dated by TCRdb to 2018 to 2021). The study in broad terms: Collaborator samples came from the United States, Italy and Spain and covered acute and convalescent phases of COVID-19. The material from the prospective study consisted of cDNA or gDNA derived from T cells, B-cell-depleted T cells, or PBMCs. Deeply sampled blood TCRbeta repertoires from subjects exposed to, actively infected with, or recovered from COVID-19 were included in the dataset. A freely available public database, intended as a resource for researchers studying the immune response to SARS-CoV-2, is where the repertoires were released. The samples were drawn from two sources: the first 160 participants of the ongoing ImmuneRACE study, and fewer than 1,500 subjects contributed by 6 global collaborators. A de-identified subject ID, COVID-19 status, age in years and sex were almost always included in the sample metadata. Where available, HLA class I and class II types were taken from metadata supplied by the sample provider and were not determined by assay-based typing. On the study overall, not on this receptor specifically: The quantity of clinical and demographic metadata differed by source and by participant and was supplied without curation.

The CDR3 runs 16 amino acids, cysteine and phenylalanine included. The CDR3 DNA has 48 bases and is translated from base 1. V ends up 4 bases short and J 5 bases short, with an unmatched junction base count of 11. The germline V gene sets CDR1 to SNHLY and CDR2 to FYNNEI. The immunoSEQ Assay, a bias-controlled multiplex PCR, was used to amplify TCRbeta CDR3 regions from genomic DNA. For the original study's pipeline: The number of nucleated cells in each sample was estimated from the amplification of reference gene primers within the assay. Sequence reads were collapsed and filtered to measure the absolute abundance of every unique TCRbeta CDR3 rearrangement. For each sample, productive Simpson clonality was calculated by taking the square root of Simpson's diversity index across productive rearrangements. TCRdb retrieved this table from immuneACCESS and kept in-frame rearrangements only. Not all clones are present; in checked studies, unresolved V genes account for under half, and no reason is known for the remainder. From that table come the V and J calls and clone size; the DNA was used to work out D and trimming. Here the sample has about 240,000 clones; 80% to 90% occur a single time. Clones ranked in the top ten supply 7.5% of the sample.

At one collaborating source in Seattle, patients were enrolled during active infection and were followed longitudinally through the course of disease. Collaborating institutions collected whole blood in K2EDTA tubes following their own protocols. For TCRbeta analysis, collaborator samples were shipped as frozen whole blood, as isolated PBMCs, or as DNA extracted from either sample type. As to this clone: Its cognate antigen has yet to be identified. The sample holds no much larger clone one base away, and base qualities are not on file.

The sequence came from a woman aged 80 or older with COVID-19, enrolled during active disease. Sequencing was done on a sample of peripheral blood. This receptor chain uses TRBV2 and TRBJ2-1; 7 middle bases align to TRBD2. The CDR3: CASSVDGAGAHNEQFF. The nucleotide sequence is given as TGTGCCAGCAGTGTCGACGGGGCGGGAGCCCACAATGAGCAGTTCTTC.